The 15 T cell receptor beta chains below were found in one sample sequenced in a study of T-cell reconstitution after alpha-beta-depleted transplantation in children. Using unique molecular identifiers, the investigators prepared the TCRbeta library. TCRdb processed the PCR reads anew with MiXCR; each CDR3 protein has one entry. Of a few hundred thousand distinct CDR3 sequences in the sample, 9.7% were seen once. Specimen: PBMCs from the stem cell graft donor, collected from the stem cell graft. Receptors were obtained from a human donor who donated a stem cell graft to a child with SCID.

This clonotype was recorded at least ten times. The chain has TRBV3-1 and TRBJ2-3; D is possibly TRBD2 (5 bases). The V end lost 0 bases, the J end lost 4 bases, and 11 bases lay between the germline ends. The CDR3 spans 15 residues. Germline-derived CDR1 and CDR2 are LGHDT and YNNKEL (reference sequence). DNA of the CDR3: TGTGCCAGCAGCCAAGATCCGAGGGCGGCAGATACGCAGTATTTT. Amino acid sequence: CASSQDPRAADTQYF.

About this clonotype itself: This may come from a read error, since a much larger clone is one base off. The rearrangement uses TRBV28 and TRBJ1-1; D uncertain. CDR1 MDHEN and CDR2 SYDVKM come from the germline V gene. V was clipped by 5 bases and J by 4 bases, with 17 bases between them. This CDR3 has 15 amino acids. For the CDR3, the DNA is TGTGCCAGCAGTCCGACCGTCGGCGGAGGCACTGAAGCTTTCTTT. Amino acids: CASSPTVGGGTEAFF. The full variable domain, in which reference TRBV28 and TRBJ1-1 provide the parts outside the CDR3, is DVKVTQSSRYLVKRTGEKVFLECVQDMDHENMFWYRQDPGLGLRLIYFSYDVKMKEKGDIPEGYSVSREKKERFSLILESASTNQTSMYLCASSPTVGGGTEAFFGQGTRLTVV.

This clonotype was observed many times. This chain uses TRBV12-3 or TRBV12-4 with TRBJ1-6; the match to TRBD1 covers 8 bases. The CDR3 is 14 residues long. Losses at the gene ends were 7 bases for V and 10 bases for J; bases not matched to a gene: 9. CDR3 bases: TGTGCCAGCACCCGGACAGGGTCGTGGTCACCCCTCCACTTT. The encoded protein is CASTRTGSWSPLHF.

This clonotype was observed at least ten times. The chain uses TRBV30 and TRBJ1-3; no clear D gene. This CDR3 region has 11 residues. V was cut by 5 bases and J by 5 bases, with 7 bases left in between. The germline CDR1 and CDR2 sequences are GTSNPN and SVGIG (reference sequence). The CDR3 region is CAWAGRNTIYF. Here the CDR3 DNA reads TGTGCCTGGGCTGGGCGAAACACCATATATTTT. Combining the CDR3 with reference TRBV30 and TRBJ1-3 gives the whole variable domain SQTIHQWPATLVQPVGSPLSLECTVEGTSNPNLYWYRQAAGRGLQLLFYSVGIGQISSEVPQNLSASRPQDRQFILSSKKLLLSDSGFYLCAWAGRNTIYFGEGSWLTVV.

This clonotype was seen ten or more times. The V and J genes are TRBV20-1 and TRBJ2-1; D gene ambiguous. Deletions cut 3 bases from V and 8 bases from J, with 20 bases between. This CDR3 spans 15 amino acids. The germline CDR1 and CDR2 sequences are DFQATT and SNEGSKA (reference sequence). The CDR3 sequence: CSASDRAMTVDEQFF. In DNA, the CDR3 is TGCAGTGCTAGCGACCGGGCCATGACTGTGGATGAGCAGTTCTTC.

This clonotype was recorded many times. This rearrangement joins TRBV29-1 to TRBJ2-2; maybe TRBD1 (5 bases). Germline CDR1 SQVTM, CDR2 ANQGSEA. The CDR3 spans 14 residues. V was shortened by 2 bases and J by 4 bases, with 11 bases between the two germline ends. CDR3 amino acids: CSVERGEGTGELFF. The CDR3 bases are TGCAGCGTTGAAAGGGGCGAAGGCACCGGGGAGCTGTTTTTT.

Many counts were recorded for this clonotype. The chain carries TRBV7-2 and TRBJ2-5; D ambiguous. This CDR3 comprises 13 residues. V was pared by 1 base and J by 5 bases, with 8 bases between. CDR1 is SGHTA, CDR2 FQGNSA, per germline. CDR3 residues: CASSLVITETQYF. The CDR3 nucleotides read TGTGCCAGCAGCTTAGTGATAACGGAGACCCAGTACTTC.

The sample holds many counts of this clonotype. V usage is TRBV9 and J usage is TRBJ1-2; TRBD1 matches 10 bases. V was pared by 5 bases and J by 4 bases, with 11 bases of the junction left unmatched. Germline V gives CDR1 SGDLS, CDR2 YYNGEE. The CDR3 loop spans 16 amino acids. CDR3 amino acids: CASSRGGTGARYGYTF. DNA for the CDR3: TGTGCCAGCAGTAGGGGGGGGACAGGGGCCCGCTATGGCTACACCTTC.

This clonotype was counted many times. The chain employs TRBV5-6 and TRBJ2-7; D is undetermined. Germline V lookup: CDR1 SGHDT, CDR2 YYEEEE. This CDR3 comprises 13 residues. Trimming shortened V by 2 bases and J by 6 bases, and 12 bases separated the two germline ends. Here the CDR3 DNA reads TGTGCCAGCAGCTTCTGGGGTGATGCCGAGCAGTACTTC. As protein: CASSFWGDAEQYF.

This clonotype has a count of ten or more. The chain uses TRBV20-1 and TRBJ1-5; 8 bases are shared with TRBD1. The CDR3 contains 15 residues. V was clipped by 5 bases and J by 5 bases; unmatched bases: 11. Germline lookup yields CDR1 DFQATT and CDR2 SNEGSKA (reference sequence). DNA of the CDR3: TGCAGTGCTTCGGACAGGGCAAAAGCTGATCAGCCCCAGCATTTT. Its protein is CSASDRAKADQPQHF.

To note about this clonotype: With a far larger clone one base away, a read error is the likely cause. The chain links TRBV6-1 to TRBJ1-5, with 11 positions matching TRBD1. This CDR3 is 15 amino acids long. The germline CDR1 and CDR2 sequences are MNHNS and SASEGT. With V trimmed by 6 bases and J by 6 bases, 7 bases remained unmatched. The CDR3 bases are TGTGCCAGCAGCCGGGGGACAGGGGGTATTCAGCCCCAGCATTTT. It encodes CASSRGTGGIQPQHF.

This clonotype was counted ten times or more. CDR3 in amino acids: CSASSPVTDTQYF. The CDR3 DNA is TGCAGTGCTAGCAGTCCCGTCACAGATACGCAGTATTTT. The chain has TRBV20-1 and TRBJ2-3; D is unclear. CDR1 is DFQATT, CDR2 SNEGSKA, per germline (reference sequence). The CDR3 totals 13 residues. Trimming left V 3 bases short and J 2 bases short, with 9 bases between.

The table lists this clonotype with many counts. This chain connects TRBV28 to TRBJ1-1; D gene ambiguous. Germline CDR1 and CDR2: MDHEN and SYDVKM. V was shortened by 1 base and J by 1 base, with 16 bases between the two germline ends. The CDR3 runs 17 residues. CDR3 in amino acids: CASSLFASLMRNTEAFF. The CDR3 bases are TGTGCCAGCAGTTTATTCGCCTCACTGATGAGGAACACTGAAGCTTTCTTT.

This clonotype occurred many times. The chain joins TRBV12-3 or TRBV12-4 to TRBJ2-2; tentatively, D is TRBD1 (6 bases). V lost 7 bases to trimming and J lost 2 bases, with 20 bases between them. This CDR3 is 17 amino acids long. The CDR3 bases are TGTGCCAGCACATCGGACCGGACAGAGCTTAACACCGGGGAGCTGTTTTTT. Protein: CASTSDRTELNTGELFF.

This clonotype has ten or more counts. This rearrangement joins TRBV2 to TRBJ2-5; D may be TRBD1 (6 bases). The CDR3 loop spans 16 amino acids. V was cut by 5 bases and J by 0 bases, with 16 bases left in between. The germline CDR1 and CDR2 sequences are SNHLY and FYNNEI. DNA of the CDR3: TGTGCCAGCAGTCCCCCCGGGACACCCGACCAAGAGACCCAGTACTTC. It encodes CASSPPGTPDQETQYF.